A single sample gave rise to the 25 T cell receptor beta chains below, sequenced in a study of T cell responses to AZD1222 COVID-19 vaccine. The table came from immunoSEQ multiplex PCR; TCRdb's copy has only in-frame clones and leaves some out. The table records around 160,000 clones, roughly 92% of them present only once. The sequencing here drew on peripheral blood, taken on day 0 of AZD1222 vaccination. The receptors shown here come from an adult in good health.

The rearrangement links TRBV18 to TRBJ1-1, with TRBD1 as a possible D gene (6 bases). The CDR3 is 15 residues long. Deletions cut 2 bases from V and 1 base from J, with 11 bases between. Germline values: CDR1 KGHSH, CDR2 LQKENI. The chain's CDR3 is CASSPSQGQNTEAFF. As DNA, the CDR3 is TGTGCCAGCTCACCATCACAGGGTCAGAACACTGAAGCTTTCTTT.

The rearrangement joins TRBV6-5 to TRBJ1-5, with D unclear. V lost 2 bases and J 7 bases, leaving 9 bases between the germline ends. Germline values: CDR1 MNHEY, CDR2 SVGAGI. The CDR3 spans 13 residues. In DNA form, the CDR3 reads TGTGCCAGCAGTTACGATGGTTGGCAGCCCCAGCATTTT. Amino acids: CASSYDGWQPQHF.

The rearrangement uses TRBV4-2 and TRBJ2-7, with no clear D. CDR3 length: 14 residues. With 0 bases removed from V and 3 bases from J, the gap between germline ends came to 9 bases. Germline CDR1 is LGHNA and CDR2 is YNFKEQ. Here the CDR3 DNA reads TGTGCCAGCAGCCAAGATTTAGGCGGCTACGAGCAGTACTTC. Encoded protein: CASSQDLGGYEQYF.

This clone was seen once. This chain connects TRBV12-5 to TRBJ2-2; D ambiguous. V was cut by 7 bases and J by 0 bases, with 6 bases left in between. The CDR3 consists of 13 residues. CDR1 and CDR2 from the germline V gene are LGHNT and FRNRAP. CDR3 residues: CASAQSNTGELFF. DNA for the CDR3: TGTGCTAGTGCTCAGTCGAACACCGGGGAGCTGTTTTTT.

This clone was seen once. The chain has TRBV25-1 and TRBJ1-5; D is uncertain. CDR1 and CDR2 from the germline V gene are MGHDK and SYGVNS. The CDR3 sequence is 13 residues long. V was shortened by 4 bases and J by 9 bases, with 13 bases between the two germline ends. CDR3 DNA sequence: TGTGCCAGCAGTGGGCAAGGAGATCGGCCCCAGCATTTT. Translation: CASSGQGDRPQHF.

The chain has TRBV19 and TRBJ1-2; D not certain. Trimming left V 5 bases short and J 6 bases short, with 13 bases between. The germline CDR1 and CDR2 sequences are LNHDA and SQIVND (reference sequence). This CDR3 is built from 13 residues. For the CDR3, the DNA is TGTGCCAGTAGTCCAAGGGTCTATGATGGCTACACCTTC. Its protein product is CASSPRVYDGYTF.

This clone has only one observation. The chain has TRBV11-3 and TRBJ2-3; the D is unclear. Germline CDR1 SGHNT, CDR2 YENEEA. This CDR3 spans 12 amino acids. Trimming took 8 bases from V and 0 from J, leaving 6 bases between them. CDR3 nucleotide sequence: TGTGCCAGCGGGGATAGCACAGATACGCAGTATTTT. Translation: CASGDSTDTQYF.

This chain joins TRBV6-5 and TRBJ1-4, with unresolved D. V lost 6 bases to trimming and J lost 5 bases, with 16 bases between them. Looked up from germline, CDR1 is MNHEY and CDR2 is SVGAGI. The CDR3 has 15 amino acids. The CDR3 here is CASRPNTSRNEKLFF. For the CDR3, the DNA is TGTGCCAGCAGACCAAACACCTCCCGAAATGAAAAACTGTTTTTT.

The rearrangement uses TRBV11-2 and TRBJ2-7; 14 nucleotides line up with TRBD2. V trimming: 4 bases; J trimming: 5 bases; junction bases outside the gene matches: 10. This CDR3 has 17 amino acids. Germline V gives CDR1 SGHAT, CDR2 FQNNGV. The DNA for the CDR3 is TGTGCCAGCAGCTACCCCGGGACTAGCGGGAGTATAGACGAGCAGTACTTC. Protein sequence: CASSYPGTSGSIDEQYF.

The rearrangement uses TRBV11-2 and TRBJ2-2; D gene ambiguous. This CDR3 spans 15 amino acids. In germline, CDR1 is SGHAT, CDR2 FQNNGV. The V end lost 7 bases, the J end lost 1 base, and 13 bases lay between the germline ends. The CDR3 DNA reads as TGTGCCAGCATCCACGCCGAATTGAACACCGGGGAGCTGTTTTTT. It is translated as CASIHAELNTGELFF. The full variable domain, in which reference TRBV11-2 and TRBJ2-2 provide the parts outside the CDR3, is EAGVAQSPRYKIIEKRQSVAFWCNPISGHATLYWYQQILGQGPKLLIQFQNNGVVDDSQLPKDRFSAERLKGVDSTLKIQPAKLEDSAVYLCASIHAELNTGELFFGEGSRLTVL.

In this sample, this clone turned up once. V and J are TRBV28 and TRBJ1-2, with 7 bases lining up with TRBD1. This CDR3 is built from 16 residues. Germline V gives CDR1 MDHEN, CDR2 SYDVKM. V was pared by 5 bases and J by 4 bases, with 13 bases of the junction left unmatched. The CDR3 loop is CASSPTHRDSPYGYTF. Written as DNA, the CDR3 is TGTGCCAGCAGTCCAACCCACCGGGACAGCCCCTATGGCTACACCTTC.

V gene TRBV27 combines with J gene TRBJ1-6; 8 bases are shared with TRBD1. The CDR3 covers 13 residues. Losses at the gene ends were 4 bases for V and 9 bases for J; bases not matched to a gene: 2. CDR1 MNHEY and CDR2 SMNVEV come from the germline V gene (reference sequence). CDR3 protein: CASSSTGGSPLHF. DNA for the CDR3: TGTGCCAGCAGTTCAACAGGGGGTTCACCCCTCCACTTT.

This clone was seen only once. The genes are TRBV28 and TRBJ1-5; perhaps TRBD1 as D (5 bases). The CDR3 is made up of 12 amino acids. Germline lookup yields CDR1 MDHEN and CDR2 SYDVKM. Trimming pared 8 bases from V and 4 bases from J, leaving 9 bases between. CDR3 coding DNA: TGTGCCAGCGCCTGGGGGAATCAGCCCCAGCATTTT. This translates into CASAWGNQPQHF.

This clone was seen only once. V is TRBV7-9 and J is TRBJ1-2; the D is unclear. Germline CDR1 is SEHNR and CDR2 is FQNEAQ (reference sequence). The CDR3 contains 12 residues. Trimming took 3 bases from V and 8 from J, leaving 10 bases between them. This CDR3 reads CASSFDGYGYTF. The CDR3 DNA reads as TGTGCCAGCAGCTTTGATGGGTACGGCTACACCTTC.

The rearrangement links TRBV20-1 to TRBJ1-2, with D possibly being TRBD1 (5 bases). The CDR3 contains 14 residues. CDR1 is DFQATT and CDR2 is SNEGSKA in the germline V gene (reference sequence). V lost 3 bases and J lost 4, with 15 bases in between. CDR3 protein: CSASEGEVAYGYTF. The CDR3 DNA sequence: TGCAGTGCTAGTGAAGGGGAGGTTGCCTATGGCTACACCTTC.

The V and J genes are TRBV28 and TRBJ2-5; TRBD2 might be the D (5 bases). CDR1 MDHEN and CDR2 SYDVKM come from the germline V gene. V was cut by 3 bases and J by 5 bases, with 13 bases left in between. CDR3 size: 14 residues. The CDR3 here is CASSFRLAGETQYF. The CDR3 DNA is TGTGCCAGCAGTTTCCGCCTAGCTGGCGAGACCCAGTACTTC.

The CDR3 sequence: CATSRDREQFF. The CDR3 DNA sequence: TGTGCCACCAGCAGAGATAGAGAGCAGTTCTTC. The chain recombines TRBV15 with TRBJ2-1; D not resolved. V lost 0 bases, J lost 10 bases, and 4 bases lay in between. Germline CDR1 reads LNHNV; CDR2 reads YYDKDF (reference sequence). This CDR3 spans 11 amino acids.

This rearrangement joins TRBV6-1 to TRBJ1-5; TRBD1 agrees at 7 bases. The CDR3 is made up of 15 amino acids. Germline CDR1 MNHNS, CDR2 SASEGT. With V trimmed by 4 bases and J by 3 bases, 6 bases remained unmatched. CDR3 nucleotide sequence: TGTGCCAGCAGTGTTACAGGGGTTTTCAATCAGCCCCAGCATTTT. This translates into CASSVTGVFNQPQHF.

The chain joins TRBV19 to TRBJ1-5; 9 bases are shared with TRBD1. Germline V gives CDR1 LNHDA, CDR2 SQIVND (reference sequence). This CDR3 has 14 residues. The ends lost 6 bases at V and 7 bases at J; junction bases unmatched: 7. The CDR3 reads CASSPRDRVQPQHF. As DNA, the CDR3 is TGTGCCAGTAGCCCCCGGGACAGGGTCCAGCCCCAGCATTTT.

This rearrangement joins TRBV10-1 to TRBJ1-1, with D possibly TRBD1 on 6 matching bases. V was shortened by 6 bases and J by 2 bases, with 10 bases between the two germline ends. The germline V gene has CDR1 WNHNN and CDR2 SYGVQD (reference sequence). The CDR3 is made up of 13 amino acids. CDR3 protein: CASSIQGNTEAFF. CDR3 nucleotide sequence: TGCGCCAGCAGCATACAGGGTAACACTGAAGCTTTCTTT.

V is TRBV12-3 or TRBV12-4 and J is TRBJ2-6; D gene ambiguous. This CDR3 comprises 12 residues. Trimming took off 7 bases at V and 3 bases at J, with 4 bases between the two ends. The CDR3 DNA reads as TGTGCCAGCAAGAGTGGGGCCAACGTCCTGACTTTC. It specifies CASKSGANVLTF.

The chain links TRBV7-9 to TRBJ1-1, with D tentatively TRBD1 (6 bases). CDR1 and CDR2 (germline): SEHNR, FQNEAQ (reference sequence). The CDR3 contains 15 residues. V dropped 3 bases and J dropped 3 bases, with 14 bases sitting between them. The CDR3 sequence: CASSFLQGFYTEAFF. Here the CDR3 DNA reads TGTGCCAGCAGCTTCCTACAGGGATTTTACACTGAAGCTTTCTTT.

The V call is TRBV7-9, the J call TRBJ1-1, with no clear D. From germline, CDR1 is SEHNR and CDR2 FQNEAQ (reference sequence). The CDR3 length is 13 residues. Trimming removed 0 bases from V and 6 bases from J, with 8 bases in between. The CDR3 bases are TGTGCCAGCAGCTTAGCGGCGGGGTCTGAAGCTTTCTTT. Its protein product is CASSLAAGSEAFF.

CDR3 residues: CASSYGRGVGNTIYF. As DNA, the CDR3 is TGTGCCAGCAGTTATGGCCGGGGGGTTGGAAACACCATATATTTT. The chain employs TRBV6-5 and TRBJ1-3; tentative D call: TRBD1 (5 bases). CDR1 MNHEY and CDR2 SVGAGI come from the germline V gene. Trimming removed 3 bases at V and 3 bases at J, with 12 bases between. The CDR3 runs to 15 residues.

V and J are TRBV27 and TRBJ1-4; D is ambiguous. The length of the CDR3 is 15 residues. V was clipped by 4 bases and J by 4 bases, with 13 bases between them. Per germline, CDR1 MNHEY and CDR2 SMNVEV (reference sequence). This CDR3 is CASSYGSAYNEKLFF. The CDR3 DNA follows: TGTGCCAGCAGTTACGGGTCAGCATATAATGAAAAACTGTTTTTT.